Sequencing of this TCR beta chain was carried out in a study of shared clonotypes between healthy human individuals. Looking at the study overall: Each donor contributed plates that comprised three CD4 naive, three CD4 memory, two CD8 naive and one CD8 memory.

Researchers partitioned CD4+ cells into CD45RA+ naive and CD45RA-negative memory subsets. Comments on this clone: The antigen is not known.

When replicate PCRs were run on sorted subsets, they used 200 ng DNA, 30,000 to 35,000 T cell genomes. Assay: immunoSEQ multiplex PCR; the TCRdb copy retains only in-frame clones and omits some. Among about 2.5 million clones listed, 85% to 95% were seen once. Study-wide points: Naive CD4 clonotypes overlapped across a handful of donors at roughly 5%.

The TCR sequence derives from a man between 18 and 35 years old in good health. Some clones in this sample may be carry-over from other donors' samples. The sample taken for sequencing was naive CD4+ T cells from PBMCs. As for subset: CD45RA+ positively selected.

The chain's CDR3 is CAWSGRGGVREQFF. The DNA for the CDR3 is TGTGCCTGGAGTGGTCGCGGGGGGGTCCGGGAGCAGTTCTTC. V and J are TRBV30 and TRBJ2-1, with 9 bases that match TRBD2. J gave up 10 bases and V 1 base, and 8 bases lay outside the gene matches. The CDR3 has 14 amino acids. The germline V gene has CDR1 GTSNPN and CDR2 SVGIG (reference sequence).